What follows is one T cell receptor (beta chain) and its context. The CDR3 consists of 15 residues. Germline V gene sequence: CDR1 SGHRS, CDR2 YFSETQ. Trimming took 0 bases from V and 7 from J; bases not matched to a gene: 5. The sample belongs to a study of blood T cell repertoires in COVID-19. Overall study: The analysed material was cDNA or gDNA that came from T cells, B-cell-depleted T cells, or PBMCs.

Profiled with immunoSEQ multiplex PCR; TCRdb holds only in-frame clones, not every one. Of about 160,000 clones in the sample, approximately 83% were seen once. The source of this sequence is a man in his sixties or seventies who had recovered from COVID-19. J is TRBJ2-1 and V is TRBV5-1; 9 nucleotides line up with TRBD2. Sequencing used peripheral blood. CDR3 in amino acids: CASSLVLAGENEQFF. For the CDR3, the DNA is TGCGCCAGCAGCTTGGTTTTAGCGGGAGAGAATGAGCAGTTCTTC. The full variable domain, completed using reference TRBV5-1 and TRBJ2-1, is KAGVTQTPRYLIKTRGQQVTLSCSPISGHRSVSWYQQTPGQGLQFLFEYFSETQRNKGNFPGRFSGRQFSNSRSEMNVSTLELGDSALYLCASSLVLAGENEQFFGPGTRLTVL.